Listed below are T cell receptor beta chains from one sample, sequenced in a study of blood T cell repertoires in COVID-19. The repertoire was sequenced with immunoSEQ multiplex PCR; TCRdb's copy has only in-frame clones and lacks some. This table holds 170,000 or so clones, 80% to 85% found once. Sequencing was done on a sample of peripheral blood. These receptors came from a woman aged 55-70 years with acute or convalescent COVID-19. Both conserved end residues are part of each CDR3. D genes are given only for firm matches. Rows may omit the clone size; those that give it use once, few, many or a size class.

J gene,D gene,V gene,clone size,CDR3 protein,CDR3 DNA
TRBJ1-1,-,TRBV11-3,-,CASSPGRNTEAFF,TGTGCCAGCAGCCCGGGGAGGAACACTGAAGCTTTCTTT
TRBJ1-5,-,TRBV19,-,CASSPEKSNQPQHF,TGTGCCAGTAGTCCCGAGAAAAGTAATCAGCCCCAGCATTTT
TRBJ2-5,TRBD2,TRBV9,-,CASSAGITSVGETQYF,TGTGCCAGCAGCGCAGGAATCACTAGCGTGGGAGAGACCCAGTACTTC
TRBJ1-1,-,TRBV10-3,-,CAISEQGGTEAFF,TGTGCCATCAGTGAGCAGGGTGGCACTGAAGCTTTCTTT
TRBJ2-1,-,TRBV27,-,CASTPTGRGYYNEQFF,TGTGCCAGCACCCCTACCGGGCGGGGATACTACAATGAGCAGTTCTTC
TRBJ2-7,TRBD1,TRBV9,-,CASSATGAEQYF,TGTGCCAGCAGCGCCACAGGGGCCGAGCAGTACTTC
TRBJ2-7,-,TRBV27,-,CASSSLRGALYEQYF,TGTGCCAGCAGTTCTCTTCGGGGGGCCCTTTACGAGCAGTACTTC
TRBJ1-1,-,TRBV25-1,-,CASSERVKTEAFF,TGTGCCAGCAGTGAACGGGTGAAGACTGAAGCTTTCTTT
TRBJ2-7,TRBD1,TRBV6-5,-,CASSYSGGAGGYEQYF,TGTGCCAGCAGTTACTCGGGCGGCGCAGGGGGCTACGAGCAGTACTTC
TRBJ1-2,-,TRBV7-2,few,CASSQGPSNYGYTF,TGTGCCAGCTCCCAGGGCCCCTCGAACTATGGCTACACCTTC
TRBJ2-2,-,TRBV19,-,CASSTGVASNTGELFF,TGTGCCAGTAGTACCGGGGTAGCTTCGAACACCGGGGAGCTGTTTTTT
TRBJ2-7,-,TRBV28,-,CASSGPTTSYEQYF,TGTGCCAGCAGTGGGCCTACCACCTCCTACGAGCAGTACTTC
TRBJ2-2,TRBD2,TRBV19,-,CASSAGAQRGVPGELFF,TGTGCCAGTAGTGCTGGCGCCCAGCGGGGGGTCCCCGGGGAGCTGTTTTTT
TRBJ1-2,-,TRBV14,once,CASSQDRTIGRGYTF,TGTGCCAGCAGCCAAGATCGAACCATCGGGAGGGGCTACACCTTC
TRBJ2-1,TRBD1,TRBV27,-,CASSSPTGRNNEQFF,TGTGCCAGCAGTTCCCCGACAGGGAGAAACAATGAGCAGTTCTTC
TRBJ1-6,TRBD1,TRBV6-5,-,CASSYDRGEGSPLHF,TGTGCCAGCAGTTACGACAGGGGAGAAGGATCACCCCTCCACTTT
TRBJ2-5,-,TRBV5-1,-,CASSLTLDGVGQETQYF,TGCGCCAGCAGCTTGACCTTGGACGGGGTGGGGCAAGAGACCCAGTACTTC
TRBJ2-5,TRBD1,TRBV7-8,-,CASSSNRDRGRRGQETQYF,TGTGCCAGCAGCTCGAACCGGGACAGGGGGCGCAGGGGACAAGAGACCCAGTACTTC
TRBJ1-2,TRBD1,TRBV5-5,-,CASSPAGQGNYGYTF,TGTGCCAGCAGCCCGGCGGGACAGGGGAACTATGGCTACACCTTC
TRBJ1-2,TRBD1,TRBV20-1,-,CSSRTGKGYTF,TGCAGTTCCCGGACAGGAAAGGGCTACACCTTC
TRBJ1-2,-,TRBV5-1,few,CASSLGVRYTF,TGCGCCAGCAGCTTAGGGGTTCGCTACACCTTC
TRBJ1-6,-,TRBV6-6,once,CAALPGTPNNSPLHF,TGTGCCGCCCTACCTGGGACACCCAATAATTCACCCCTCCACTTT
TRBJ2-6,TRBD2,TRBV6-2/TRBV6-3,-,CASSYGGAGANVLTF,TGTGCCAGCAGTTACGGGGGGGCTGGGGCCAACGTCCTGACTTTC
TRBJ2-7,-,TRBV25-1,-,CASSETGDYYEQYF,TGTGCCAGCAGTGAGACAGGGGACTACTACGAGCAGTACTTC
TRBJ2-7,-,TRBV29-1,-,CSVSVRAGWEQYF,TGCAGCGTCAGCGTCAGGGCGGGGTGGGAGCAGTACTTC
TRBJ1-1,-,TRBV2,-,CASSQTGITEAFF,TGTGCCAGCAGCCAAACAGGGATCACTGAAGCTTTCTTT
TRBJ2-2,TRBD2,TRBV6-2/TRBV6-3,few,CASSYPSGAYTGELFF,TGTGCCAGCAGTTACCCAAGCGGGGCGTACACCGGGGAGCTGTTTTTT
TRBJ1-2,-,TRBV19,few,CASSSSARSNYGYTF,TGTGCCAGTAGTTCCTCTGCACGGAGTAACTATGGCTACACCTTC
TRBJ1-4,-,TRBV7-9,-,CASSLRTDNEKLFF,TGTGCCAGCAGCTTACGAACAGATAATGAAAAACTGTTTTTT
TRBJ2-7,-,TRBV5-1,-,CASSVTGTRTYEQYF,TGCGCCAGCAGCGTGACCGGGACACGTACCTACGAGCAGTACTTC
TRBJ1-4,-,TRBV3-1/TRBV3-2,-,CASSHRVGSNEKLFF,TGTGCCAGCAGCCACAGGGTCGGGTCTAATGAAAAACTGTTTTTT
TRBJ1-2,TRBD1,TRBV7-8,few,CASSLDGLDRGYGYTF,TGTGCCAGCAGCTTAGACGGACTAGACAGGGGTTATGGCTACACCTTC
TRBJ1-2,TRBD1,TRBV2,-,CASSVTGTNANYGYTF,TGTGCCAGCAGTGTGACAGGGACCAATGCTAACTATGGCTACACCTTC
TRBJ1-6,-,TRBV5-1,-,CASSFRVSSYNSPLHF,TGCGCCAGCAGCTTCCGGGTGAGCTCCTATAATTCACCCCTCCACTTT
TRBJ2-3,TRBD1,TRBV7-9,-,CASSWGQVVRTDTQYF,TGTGCCAGCAGCTGGGGACAGGTTGTTCGAACAGATACGCAGTATTTT
TRBJ2-5,TRBD1,TRBV27,-,CASSPGTGRQETQYF,TGTGCCAGCAGCCCAGGGACAGGGCGTCAAGAGACCCAGTACTTC
TRBJ2-3,TRBD2,TRBV5-1,-,CASSISGVTDTQYF,TGCGCCAGCAGTATTAGCGGGGTCACAGATACGCAGTATTTT
TRBJ2-1,TRBD1,TRBV11-2,few,CASSRDRGLRNEQFF,TGTGCCAGCAGCCGGGACAGGGGGCTTCGGAATGAGCAGTTCTTC
TRBJ1-2,-,TRBV28,few,CASSLETTYGYTF,TGTGCCAGCAGTTTAGAGACAACCTATGGCTACACCTTC
TRBJ1-4,TRBD1,TRBV28,-,CASSNGQGRGKLFF,TGTGCCAGCAGTAACGGACAGGGAAGGGGAAAACTGTTTTTT
TRBJ2-1,-,TRBV4-3,-,CASSQARRSEQFF,TGCGCCAGCAGCCAAGCCCGGAGGAGTGAGCAGTTCTTC
TRBJ1-3,-,TRBV9,once,CASSVGRAGGNTIYF,TGTGCCAGCAGCGTAGGTAGGGCAGGGGGAAACACCATATATTTT
TRBJ2-5,-,TRBV30,-,CAWGSSQETQYF,TGTGCCTGGGGGTCTTCTCAAGAGACCCAGTACTTC
TRBJ1-1,-,TRBV6-5,-,CASSYIRSAEAFF,TGTGCCAGCAGTTACATCCGCTCGGCTGAAGCTTTCTTT